This entry lists 30 T cell receptor beta chains sequenced from one sample in a study of blood T cells in healthy people across ages. The second PCR ran roughly 6 to 11 cycles with a sample-barcoded 5' primer and J-beta primers. Each CDR3 protein gets one entry after TCRdb re-called the 5' RACE reads with MiXCR. This sample has around 670,000 distinct CDR3 sequences, with about 30% found just once. Sequencing used blood. The receptors here all came from a woman older than 75 in good health.

This clonotype was observed a single time. Germline and junction disagree at one end, which may indicate a read error. The CDR3 here is CANSFTGGRDEQYF. The CDR3 DNA follows: TGCGCCAACAGCTTTACAGGGGGTAGGGACGAGCAGTACTTC. This sequence joins TRBV5-1 and TRBJ2-7, with 8 bases matching TRBD1. Looked up from germline, CDR1 is SGHRS and CDR2 is YFSETQ. CDR3 length equals 14 residues.

J is TRBJ2-5 and V is TRBV7-8; no clear D. The CDR3 covers 14 residues. The germline CDR1 and CDR2 sequences are SGHVS and FQNEAQ. V was cut by 5 bases and J by 1 base, with 11 bases left in between. The CDR3 nucleotides read TGTGCCAGCAGCCGAGCAAACACCCAAGAGACCCAGTACTTC. Translated, it gives CASSRANTQETQYF.

This clonotype has at least ten counts. Given a much more abundant clone one base away, this may be a read error. CDR3 sequence reads: CRARRQAYEQYF. The CDR3 DNA sequence: TGCAGGGCTAGACGACAGGCCTACGAGCAGTACTTC. The chain couples TRBV20-1 to TRBJ2-7; D possibly corresponds to TRBD1 (6 bases). The CDR3 has 12 residues. Germline V gene sequence: CDR1 DFQATT, CDR2 SNEGSKA (reference sequence).

This rearrangement joins TRBV5-6 to TRBJ2-7; TRBD2 agrees at 10 bases. The J call may be mistaken, given a closer DNA end match to TRBJ2-5. This CDR3 has 16 residues. The V gene's germline CDR1 is SGHDT and CDR2 YYEEEE. The CDR3 nucleotides read TGTGCCAGCAGCTTGGCCCTAGCGGGGGAAGGGGAGACCCAGTACTTC. Translating gives CASSLALAGEGETQYF.

As to this clonotype: This clone may be a read error of a much larger clone one base away. The chain recombines TRBV18 with TRBJ2-1, with D maybe TRBD1 (5 bases). This CDR3 is built from 15 residues. Germline V gene data show CDR1 as KGHSH and CDR2 as LQKENI. Trimming left V 1 base short and J 10 bases short, with 17 bases between. For the CDR3, the DNA is TGTGCCAGCTCACCACTCAGGACACCAATCTACGAGCAGTTCTTC. As protein: CASSPLRTPIYEQFF.

This clonotype appeared a few times. The chain has TRBV7-9 and TRBJ1-3; TRBD1 might be the D (6 bases). The CDR3 has 15 amino acids. V lost 6 bases and J lost 3, with 15 bases in between. Germline-derived CDR1 and CDR2 are SEHNR and FQNEAQ (reference sequence). CDR3 loop: CASRLAGASGNTIYF. The DNA for the CDR3 is TGTGCCAGCAGATTGGCAGGGGCGAGTGGAAACACCATATATTTT.

The chain recombines TRBV20-1 with TRBJ2-7; 7 bases are shared with TRBD2. The CDR3 contains 16 residues. Germline loops: CDR1 DFQATT, CDR2 SNEGSKA (reference sequence). The V segment lost 5 bases and the J segment 5 bases; nucleotides outside the gene matches: 18. This CDR3 reads CSAPDPQRGSYNEQYF. The CDR3 DNA reads TGCAGTGCTCCAGACCCCCAGCGGGGCTCCTACAACGAGCAGTACTTC.

This clonotype has at least ten counts. This chain uses TRBV7-7 with TRBJ2-3, with 12 positions matching TRBD2. The V segment lost 5 bases and the J segment 1 base; nucleotides outside the gene matches: 1. The CDR3 has 15 amino acids. Germline V gene lookup returns CDR1 SSHAT and CDR2 FNYEAQ (reference sequence). CDR3 sequence (DNA): TGTGCCAGCAGCGCTAGCGGGGGGGGCACAGATACGCAGTATTTT. It is translated as CASSASGGGTDTQYF.

In its sample, this clonotype was seen many times. This chain uses TRBV18 with TRBJ2-7; TRBD1 matches 12 bases. This CDR3 is built from 18 residues. Germline trimming cut 8 bases from V and 0 bases from J; bases unmatched to any gene: 14. The V gene's germline CDR1 is KGHSH and CDR2 LQKENI. The CDR3 nucleotides read TGTGCCAGCACGGGAGGGACAGGGGGCTTTCGCCCCTCCTACGAGCAGTACTTC. It translates to CASTGGTGGFRPSYEQYF.

The sample holds many counts of this clonotype. The rearrangement joins TRBV10-3 to TRBJ2-1; TRBD2 matches at 7 bases. The CDR3 is 15 residues long. J was trimmed by 4 bases and V by 0 bases; bases with no gene match: 3. Germline V CDR1 and CDR2: ENHRY, SYGVKD. CDR3 in amino acids: CAISESLAAYNEQFF. In DNA, the CDR3 is TGTGCCATCAGTGAGTCTCTAGCGGCTTACAATGAGCAGTTCTTC.

A few counts support this clonotype. The chain is built from TRBV5-1 and TRBJ1-1; 7 bases line up with TRBD1. V was clipped by 4 bases and J by 6 bases; unmatched bases: 6. CDR3 length: 13 residues. The germline CDR1 and CDR2 sequences are SGHRS and YFSETQ. The CDR3 loop reads CASSRDRNAEAFF. The CDR3 DNA reads TGCGCCAGCAGCAGGGACAGAAACGCTGAAGCTTTCTTT.

With regard to this clonotype: This clone may be a read error of a much larger clone one base away. The chain uses TRBV20-1 and TRBJ2-5, with D possibly matching TRBD2 (5 bases). The CDR3 extends over 13 amino acids. CDR1 is DFQATT, CDR2 SNEGSKA, per germline (reference sequence). V was cut by 0 bases and J by 11 bases, with 16 bases left in between. The CDR3 loop is CSAREGAYNEQYF. Here the CDR3 DNA reads TGCAGTGCTAGAGAGGGAGCATACAATGAGCAGTACTTC.

This clonotype occurred many times. The V gene is TRBV20-1, the J gene TRBJ1-4; 7 nucleotides align to TRBD1. CDR1 and CDR2 from the germline V gene are DFQATT and SNEGSKA (reference sequence). The CDR3 contains 13 residues. V was clipped by 7 bases and J by 10 bases; unmatched bases: 12. This chain's CDR3 is CSVRGGQAAKLFF. The CDR3 DNA reads TGCAGTGTTAGGGGCGGACAGGCCGCAAAACTGTTTTTT.

This clonotype has a count of ten or more. This rearrangement joins TRBV20-1 to TRBJ2-3, with TRBD1 as a possible D gene (6 bases). Germline loops: CDR1 DFQATT, CDR2 SNEGSKA (reference sequence). V was pared by 6 bases and J by 2 bases, with 12 bases between. This CDR3 is built from 13 residues. The CDR3 loop reads CSAPGHHTDTQYF. DNA for the CDR3: TGCAGTGCCCCGGGACACCACACAGATACGCAGTATTTT.

As to this clonotype: A much bigger clone sits one base away, suggesting this may be a read error. V and J are TRBV28 and TRBJ2-7; perhaps TRBD1 as D (6 bases). V lost 6 bases, J lost 7 bases, and 25 bases lay in between. The CDR3 sequence is 16 residues long. From germline, CDR1 is MDHEN and CDR2 SYDVKM. CDR3 DNA sequence: TGTGCCAGCAGAAAACACGACAGGAGAGTTTACAATGAGCAGTACTTC. Translated, it gives CASRKHDRRVYNEQYF. The variable domain in full, completed from reference TRBV28 and TRBJ2-7, reads DVKVTQSSRYLVKRTGEKVFLECVQDMDHENMFWYRQDPGLGLRLIYFSYDVKMKEKGDIPEGYSVSREKKERFSLILESASTNQTSMYLCASRKHDRRVYNEQYFGPGTRLTVT.

Of note for this clonotype: One junction end disagrees with the germline gene, perhaps due to a read error. The V gene is TRBV5-1, the J gene TRBJ2-1; TRBD2 matches at 9 bases. The CDR3 is 15 residues long. Germline CDR1 is SGHRS and CDR2 is YFSETQ. CDR3 sequence reads: CASSLVLAGDKEQFF. Here the CDR3 DNA reads TGCGCCAGCAGCTTGGTATTAGCGGGGGACAAGGAGCAGTTCTTC.

The V gene is TRBV7-2, the J gene TRBJ1-2; D gene unclear. CDR1 and CDR2 (germline): SGHTA, FQGNSA. The CDR3 is 13 residues long. Between the trimmed V and J ends, which lost 0 bases and 3 bases, there was a span of 5 bases. The CDR3 DNA follows: TGTGCCAGCAGCTTAGCGACGGACTATGGCTACACCTTC. Translation: CASSLATDYGYTF.

Points on this clonotype: At one boundary the junction diverges from the germline segment, which might be a read error. The J gene is TRBJ1-6, the V gene TRBV3-1; D not resolved. The germline gives CDR1 LGHDT, CDR2 YNNKEL (reference sequence). This CDR3 has 14 residues. Written as DNA, the CDR3 is TGTGCCAGCAGCCCCGACGGAGCGAATTCACCCCCCCACTTT. Amino acids: CASSPDGANSPPHF.

This chain joins TRBV7-2 and TRBJ2-1; 11 bases are a match to TRBD2. With 5 bases clipped from V and 7 bases from J, the junction kept 7 bases outside the gene matches. The CDR3 is 15 residues long. Germline loops: CDR1 SGHTA, CDR2 FQGNSA. CDR3: CASSHSGGALNEQFF. Here the CDR3 DNA reads TGTGCCAGCAGCCATAGCGGGGGGGCATTGAATGAGCAGTTCTTC.

Comment on this clonotype: Possible read error: a much larger clone is one base away. The V and J genes are TRBV5-1 and TRBJ2-7; 9 positions match TRBD1. This CDR3 region has 15 residues. In germline, CDR1 is SGHRS, CDR2 YFSETQ. The CDR3, as DNA: TGCGCCAGCAGCCCGAGGGGACAGGGTCTGGCCGAGCGGTACTTC. It translates to CASSPRGQGLAERYF. The variable domain in full, completed from reference TRBV5-1 and TRBJ2-7, reads KAGVTQTPRYLIKTRGQQVTLSCSPISGHRSVSWYQQTPGQGLQFLFEYFSETQRNKGNFPGRFSGRQFSNSRSEMNVSTLELGDSALYLCASSPRGQGLAERYFGPGTRLTVT.

This clonotype has ten or more counts. The CDR3 nucleotides are TGCAGTGCTAGGAAGCCTCAGGGGGAGACCACAGATACGCAGTATTTT. This sequence encodes CSARKPQGETTDTQYF. The chain couples TRBV20-1 to TRBJ2-3, with TRBD1 matching 7 bases. V lost 3 bases, J lost 2 bases, and 11 bases stayed unmatched. CDR3 size: 16 residues. Germline V gene data show CDR1 as DFQATT and CDR2 as SNEGSKA (reference sequence).

The chain recombines TRBV11-2 with TRBJ2-3, with a possible D match to TRBD1 (6 bases). Trimming removed 7 bases from V and 2 bases from J, with 19 bases in between. The germline CDR1 and CDR2 sequences are SGHAT and FQNNGV. The CDR3 is 16 residues long. This chain's CDR3 is CASTLDTGFHTDTQYF. The CDR3 bases are TGTGCCAGCACCCTCGATACAGGGTTTCACACAGATACGCAGTATTTT.

Worth noting for this clonotype: Being one base from a much bigger clone, this may be a read error. This chain joins TRBV11-3 and TRBJ2-1; 8 nucleotides agree with TRBD2. Germline loops: CDR1 SGHNT, CDR2 YENEEA. V was pared by 5 bases and J by 3 bases, with 9 bases of the junction left unmatched. This CDR3 spans 16 amino acids. The DNA of the CDR3 is TGTGCCAGCAGCGCCGGCGCTAGCGGGTACTACAATGAGCAGTTCTTC. Residues: CASSAGASGYYNEQFF.

The V and J genes are TRBV3-1 and TRBJ2-5, with 9 nucleotides matching TRBD2. Germline V gene sequence: CDR1 LGHDT, CDR2 YNNKEL (reference sequence). The J segment lost 11 bases and the V segment lost 0 bases, leaving 13 bases of the junction unmatched. The CDR3 has 16 residues. In nucleotides, the CDR3 is TGTGCCAGCAGCCAAGAAGGCGGGGGGGTCCGCAATGAGCAGTACTTC. It yields the protein CASSQEGGGVRNEQYF.

This clonotype occurred a few times. This chain joins TRBV12-3 or TRBV12-4 and TRBJ1-1; unclear D gene. V lost 5 bases to trimming and J lost 1 base, with 11 bases between them. This CDR3 has 14 amino acids. The CDR3 nucleotides are TGTGCCAGCAGTCCGAGGCACCAGAACACTGAAGCTTTCTTT. It is translated as CASSPRHQNTEAFF.

V usage is TRBV18 and J usage is TRBJ2-3, with TRBD2 matching 10 bases. CDR1 and CDR2 (germline): KGHSH, LQKENI. The CDR3 extends over 16 amino acids. The V segment lost 2 bases and the J segment 1 base; nucleotides outside the gene matches: 3. CDR3: CASSPALAGGTDTQYF. CDR3 sequence (DNA): TGTGCCAGCTCACCAGCCCTAGCGGGGGGCACAGATACGCAGTATTTT.

In nucleotides, the CDR3 is TGTGCCACCAGCAGAGACAGGGGTTGGACCGGGGAGCTGTTTTTT. It specifies CATSRDRGWTGELFF. V usage is TRBV15 and J usage is TRBJ2-2; D might be TRBD1 (6 bases). The germline CDR1 and CDR2 sequences are LNHNV and YYDKDF (reference sequence). This CDR3 contains 15 residues. V was trimmed by 0 bases and J by 5 bases, leaving 10 bases between them.

The genes are TRBV4-1 and TRBJ2-1; 7 bases are shared with TRBD2. Losses at the gene ends were 0 bases for V and 9 bases for J; bases not matched to a gene: 17. CDR3 length: 18 residues. Germline lookup yields CDR1 MGHRA and CDR2 YSYEKL. CDR3 DNA sequence: TGCGCCAGCAGCCAAGAAGAATGGAGCGGGGCAGGCGGGGGTGAGCAGTTCTTC. Its translation: CASSQEEWSGAGGGEQFF.

This clonotype has at least ten counts. V and J are TRBV5-1 and TRBJ2-2; 7 nucleotides align to TRBD1. V was pared by 0 bases and J by 1 base, with 0 bases of the junction left unmatched. Germline CDR1 SGHRS, CDR2 YFSETQ. The length of the CDR3 is 15 residues. The CDR3 DNA sequence: TGCGCCAGCAGCTTGGGGGACAGGAACACCGGGGAGCTGTTTTTT. It specifies CASSLGDRNTGELFF.

This sequence joins TRBV15 and TRBJ1-5; TRBD1 might be the D (5 bases). Per germline, CDR1 LNHNV and CDR2 YYDKDF (reference sequence). V lost 0 bases, J lost 2 bases, and 11 bases lay in between. This CDR3 is built from 16 residues. CDR3: CATSRDRVSGNQPQHF. As DNA, the CDR3 is TGTGCCACCAGCAGAGACAGGGTCTCTGGCAATCAGCCCCAGCATTTT.